This entry lists 30 T cell receptor beta chains sequenced from one sample in a study of blood T cell repertoires in COVID-19. Clones were read by immunoSEQ multiplex PCR, and TCRdb kept only the in-frame ones, dropping some. This table has 150,000 to 200,000 clones, roughly 85% appearing once. The sequenced material came from peripheral blood. All receptors come from a woman between 55 and 75 years old with acute or convalescent COVID-19.

The chain is built from TRBV24-1 and TRBJ1-1; 9 nucleotides match TRBD1. The trim removed 8 bases at V and 6 bases at J, leaving 6 bases unmatched. The CDR3 has 13 residues. Germline values: CDR1 KGHDR, CDR2 SFDVKD. Here the CDR3 reads CATKQGAGAEAFF. The DNA for the CDR3 is TGTGCCACCAAACAGGGGGCGGGCGCTGAAGCTTTCTTT.

The V and J genes are TRBV5-1 and TRBJ1-3; TRBD1 is a possible D gene (5 bases). Between the trimmed V and J ends, which lost 5 bases and 0 bases, there was a span of 12 bases. This CDR3 contains 15 residues. Germline lookup yields CDR1 SGHRS and CDR2 YFSETQ. CDR3 nucleotide sequence: TGCGCCAGCAGTCCAACAGGCATCTCTGGAAACACCATATATTTT. Protein: CASSPTGISGNTIYF. Based on the CDR3 plus reference TRBV5-1 and TRBJ1-3, the full variable domain is KAGVTQTPRYLIKTRGQQVTLSCSPISGHRSVSWYQQTPGQGLQFLFEYFSETQRNKGNFPGRFSGRQFSNSRSEMNVSTLELGDSALYLCASSPTGISGNTIYFGEGSWLTVV.

This chain joins TRBV2 and TRBJ1-6, with D possibly TRBD1 on 5 matching bases. CDR1 is SNHLY, CDR2 FYNNEI, per germline. This CDR3 is built from 13 residues. Trimming pared 6 bases from V and 4 bases from J, leaving 7 bases between. CDR3 residues: CASRQAYNSPLHF. As DNA, the CDR3 is TGTGCCAGCAGACAGGCTTATAATTCACCCCTCCACTTT. Based on the CDR3 plus reference TRBV2 and TRBJ1-6, the full variable domain is EPEVTQTPSHQVTQMGQEVILRCVPISNHLYFYWYRQILGQKVEFLVSFYNNEISEKSEIFDDQFSVERPDGSNFTLKIRSTKLEDSAMYFCASRQAYNSPLHFGNGTRLTVT.

This clone has just one count. The V and J genes are TRBV9 and TRBJ1-4; 8 nucleotides match TRBD1. V shed 7 bases and J 7 bases; nucleotides not matched to a gene: 3. Germline V gives CDR1 SGDLS, CDR2 YYNGEE. The CDR3 runs 12 residues. The CDR3 region has the DNA TGTGCCAGCCAGGGGGCCGGTGAAAAACTGTTTTTT. As protein: CASQGAGEKLFF.

This clone appeared a few times. The chain couples TRBV5-1 to TRBJ2-1; TRBD2 is a possible D gene (6 bases). Trimming cost V 2 bases and J 7 bases, with 16 bases left between them. The V gene's germline CDR1 is SGHRS and CDR2 YFSETQ. CDR3 size: 15 residues. CDR3 protein: CASSLRASVSNEQFF. CDR3 DNA: TGCGCCAGCAGCTTAAGGGCTAGCGTTTCAAATGAGCAGTTCTTC. Variable domain in full (rest from reference TRBV5-1 and TRBJ2-1): KAGVTQTPRYLIKTRGQQVTLSCSPISGHRSVSWYQQTPGQGLQFLFEYFSETQRNKGNFPGRFSGRQFSNSRSEMNVSTLELGDSALYLCASSLRASVSNEQFFGPGTRLTVL.

Concerning this clone: The junction shows a germline mismatch at one end, possibly a read error. V usage is TRBV7-7 and J usage is TRBJ2-1; 11 positions match TRBD2. There are 16 residues in the CDR3. Germline V gene data show CDR1 as SSHAT and CDR2 as FNYEAQ (reference sequence). CDR3 DNA sequence: TGTGCTAGCAGCTTAGTCCGGACTAGCGGGTTAGGAGAGCAGTTCTTC. Translation: CASSLVRTSGLGEQFF.

J is TRBJ2-7 and V is TRBV30; possibly TRBD2 for D (6 bases). Germline V lookup: CDR1 GTSNPN, CDR2 SVGIG (reference sequence). CDR3 length: 16 amino acids. Trimming pared 4 bases from V and 0 bases from J, leaving 19 bases between. The chain's CDR3 is CAWNRPGVGLSYEQYF. DNA of the CDR3: TGTGCCTGGAATAGGCCGGGAGTAGGCCTCTCCTACGAGCAGTACTTC.

The chain has TRBV19 and TRBJ2-1, with TRBD2 matching 12 bases. CDR3 length equals 15 residues. Germline CDR1 and CDR2: LNHDA and SQIVND (reference sequence). J gave up 9 bases and V 7 bases, and 10 bases lay outside the gene matches. The chain's CDR3 is CASTLTSGSKGEQFF. CDR3 sequence (DNA): TGTGCCAGTACCCTGACTAGCGGGAGTAAGGGTGAGCAGTTCTTC.

The chain uses TRBV18 and TRBJ1-1; tentative D call: TRBD1 (6 bases). Trimming removed 0 bases from V and 0 bases from J, with 8 bases in between. Germline V lookup: CDR1 KGHSH, CDR2 LQKENI. The CDR3 has 15 residues. In DNA, the CDR3 is TGTGCCAGCTCACCACCGAGGGGGATGAACACTGAAGCTTTCTTT. Translation: CASSPPRGMNTEAFF.

The gene calls are TRBV7-9 and TRBJ2-5, with a tentative D call TRBD1 (6 bases). Germline CDR1 reads SEHNR; CDR2 reads FQNEAQ (reference sequence). The CDR3 consists of 13 residues. The V end was cut by 8 bases, the J end by 4 bases, with 14 bases between. This CDR3 is CASQEAGVETQYF. The CDR3 DNA sequence: TGTGCCAGCCAGGAGGCAGGGGTAGAGACCCAGTACTTC.

CDR3 residues: CATARLSGKTDTQYF. In nucleotides, the CDR3 is TGTGCCACCGCTAGACTTAGCGGGAAGACAGATACGCAGTATTTT. V usage is TRBV27 and J usage is TRBJ2-3, with 8 bases aligning to TRBD2. J gave up 3 bases and V 10 bases, and 12 bases lay outside the gene matches. CDR1 and CDR2 (germline): MNHEY, SMNVEV (reference sequence). The CDR3 totals 15 residues.

This chain connects TRBV15 to TRBJ1-2; TRBD1 might be the D (5 bases). CDR3 size: 17 residues. In germline, CDR1 is LNHNV, CDR2 YYDKDF (reference sequence). V lost 0 bases, J lost 8 bases, and 22 bases lay in between. The CDR3 DNA follows: TGTGCCACCAGCAGAGATCCTCCTAGGGACTCACCGGGGGGCTACACCTTC. Translating it yields CATSRDPPRDSPGGYTF.

This chain joins TRBV18 and TRBJ2-2, with a tentative D call TRBD1 (6 bases). The length of the CDR3 is 14 residues. The germline V and J ends were trimmed by 5 bases and 8 bases, with 15 bases remaining between them. CDR1 is KGHSH, CDR2 LQKENI, per germline. CDR3 sequence (DNA): TGTGCCAGCTCATATCTCGACAGGAATGGGGAGCTGTTTTTT. Translation: CASSYLDRNGELFF.

The chain combines TRBV3-1 (or the pseudogene TRBV3-2) with TRBJ1-1; 11 positions match TRBD1. V shed 4 bases and J 3 bases; nucleotides not matched to a gene: 7. This CDR3 contains 16 residues. The germline V gene has CDR1 LGHDT and CDR2 YNNKEL (reference sequence). CDR3 in DNA: TGTGCCAGCAGCCCGCTTCCGGGACAGGGGGACACTGAAGCTTTCTTT. Protein: CASSPLPGQGDTEAFF.

The V call is TRBV7-2, the J call TRBJ1-6, with 8 positions matching TRBD1. Trimming took 4 bases from V and 9 from J; bases not matched to a gene: 5. CDR1 and CDR2 (germline): SGHTA, FQGNSA. The CDR3 sequence is 14 residues long. Written as DNA, the CDR3 is TGTGCCAGCAGCTCCTCCAGGGGGCGTTCACCCCTCCACTTT. Protein: CASSSSRGRSPLHF.

This clone was detected a few times. The chain employs TRBV5-1 and TRBJ1-6; tentative D call: TRBD1 (6 bases). The V gene's germline CDR1 is SGHRS and CDR2 YFSETQ. The length of the CDR3 is 18 residues. Trimming left V 0 bases short and J 0 bases short, with 13 bases between. The CDR3 nucleotides read TGCGCCAGCAGCTTGGGGGAACAGGGAAGCTCCTATAATTCACCCCTCCACTTT. Its protein is CASSLGEQGSSYNSPLHF.

The gene calls are TRBV5-1 and TRBJ1-1; D remains ambiguous. Trimming cost V 4 bases and J 1 base, with 17 bases left between them. Germline lookup yields CDR1 SGHRS and CDR2 YFSETQ. The CDR3 extends over 16 amino acids. CDR3 loop: CASSPGLTGANTEAFF. The CDR3 DNA is TGCGCCAGCAGCCCCGGGTTGACGGGTGCGAACACTGAAGCTTTCTTT.

The chain joins TRBV5-1 to TRBJ1-2, with TRBD1 identical over 8 bases. This CDR3 is built from 14 residues. V shed 0 bases and J 11 bases; nucleotides not matched to a gene: 9. Germline V gene data show CDR1 as SGHRS and CDR2 as YFSETQ. The CDR3 DNA reads TGCGCCAGCAGCTTGGACCCCGGGACAGGTCGATACACCTTC. This gives the protein CASSLDPGTGRYTF.

As for this clone: A much larger clonotype is one base distant, so this may be a read error. The V gene is TRBV11-1, the J gene TRBJ1-5; the D gene is possibly TRBD1 (6 bases). The CDR3 totals 13 residues. The V gene's germline CDR1 is SGHAT and CDR2 FQDESV (reference sequence). V lost 4 bases to trimming and J lost 2 bases, with 6 bases between them. CDR3 DNA sequence: TGTGCCAGCAGCTCAGGGGGCAATCAGCCCCAGCATTTT. Its translation is CASSSGGNQPQHF.

This clone came up a few times. V gene TRBV11-2 combines with J gene TRBJ2-2; D remains unclear. The CDR3 is 14 amino acids. CDR1 and CDR2 (germline): SGHAT, FQNNGV. The V gene lost 4 bases and the J gene lost 2 bases, with 8 bases spanning the gap. The CDR3 nucleotides read TGTGCCAGCAGCTATTCTCTTAACACCGGGGAGCTGTTTTTT. Translation gives CASSYSLNTGELFF.

The chain employs TRBV12-3 or TRBV12-4 and TRBJ2-1, with 12 nucleotides matching TRBD1. The CDR3 is 13 residues long. The trim removed 7 bases at V and 13 bases at J, leaving 8 bases unmatched. The CDR3 spells CASNPGTGGVQFF. The CDR3 DNA follows: TGTGCCAGCAACCCCGGGACAGGGGGCGTTCAGTTCTTC.

The V call is TRBV4-1, the J call TRBJ2-7; D is perhaps TRBD2 (6 bases). The CDR3 extends over 15 amino acids. Germline CDR1 and CDR2: MGHRA and YSYEKL. V was cut by 0 bases and J by 2 bases, with 11 bases left in between. CDR3 amino acids: CASSQERGLTYEQYF. CDR3 nucleotide sequence: TGCGCCAGCAGCCAAGAGAGGGGACTTACCTACGAGCAGTACTTC.

The V gene is TRBV19, the J gene TRBJ1-1; maybe TRBD1 (5 bases). Germline values: CDR1 LNHDA, CDR2 SQIVND (reference sequence). Trimming removed 3 bases from V and 1 base from J, with 15 bases in between. The CDR3 runs to 16 residues. The CDR3 here is CASSMTGGRRNTEAFF. The CDR3 DNA reads TGTGCCAGTAGTATGACCGGGGGAAGAAGGAACACTGAAGCTTTCTTT.

This sequence joins TRBV19 and TRBJ1-5, with 8 bases matching TRBD1. The CDR3 runs to 15 residues. The V segment lost 9 bases and the J segment 0 bases; nucleotides outside the gene matches: 7. Germline CDR1 LNHDA, CDR2 SQIVND (reference sequence). As DNA, the CDR3 is TGTGCCAGCAAGACAGGGGAGGGTAGCAATCAGCCCCAGCATTTT. Residues: CASKTGEGSNQPQHF.

V usage is TRBV11-3 and J usage is TRBJ2-5, with TRBD2 matching over 16 bases. The CDR3 consists of 16 residues. V gave up 5 bases and J gave up 5 bases; unmatched junction bases: 5. Germline V gene sequence: CDR1 SGHNT, CDR2 YENEEA. The CDR3 DNA sequence: TGTGCCAGCAGCCAAGGGACTAGCGGGAGGGGGGAGACCCAGTACTTC. The encoded protein is CASSQGTSGRGETQYF.

The J gene is TRBJ2-1, the V gene TRBV11-3, with 8 bases aligning to TRBD2. The CDR3 loop spans 16 amino acids. Germline assignment: CDR1 SGHNT and CDR2 YENEEA. V shed 5 bases, J shed 6 bases, and the junction held 12 bases outside the gene matches. Here the CDR3 reads CASSPSGTRGTNEQFF. The CDR3 DNA reads TGTGCCAGCAGCCCCTCCGGGACTAGGGGGACCAATGAGCAGTTCTTC. Using reference TRBV11-3 and TRBJ2-1 for the parts outside the CDR3, the full variable domain is EAGVVQSPRYKIIEKKQPVAFWCNPISGHNTLYWYLQNLGQGPELLIRYENEEAVDDSQLPKDRFSAERLKGVDSTLKIQPAELGDSAVYLCASSPSGTRGTNEQFFGPGTRLTVL.

The genes are TRBV19 and TRBJ1-1; D remains ambiguous. Germline CDR1 and CDR2: LNHDA and SQIVND (reference sequence). The CDR3 is 15 amino acids. The CDR3, as DNA: TGTGGCACCATTCACAAGGGAGGGCCGAACACTGAAGCTTTCTTT. This gives the protein CGTIHKGGPNTEAFF. Using reference TRBV19 and TRBJ1-1 for the parts outside the CDR3, the full variable domain is DGGITQSPKYLFRKEGQNVTLSCEQNLNHDAMYWYRQDPGQGLRLIYYSQIVNDFQKGDIAEGYSVSREKKESFPLTVTSAQKNPTAFYLCGTIHKGGPNTEAFFGQGTRLTVV.

V gene TRBV18 combines with J gene TRBJ1-3; tentative D call: TRBD1 (5 bases). Between the trimmed V and J ends, which lost 4 bases and 1 base, there was a span of 14 bases. Germline loops: CDR1 KGHSH, CDR2 LQKENI. This CDR3 spans 16 amino acids. CDR3 amino acids: CASSLVAGWSGNTIYF. The CDR3 DNA is TGTGCCAGCTCACTAGTCGCAGGGTGGTCTGGAAACACCATATATTTT. The full variable domain, its missing parts supplied by reference TRBV18 and TRBJ1-3, is NAGVMQNPRHLVRRRGQEARLRCSPMKGHSHVYWYRQLPEEGLKFMVYLQKENIIDESGMPKERFSAEFPKEGPSILRIQQVVRGDSAAYFCASSLVAGWSGNTIYFGEGSWLTVV.

V usage is TRBV7-8 and J usage is TRBJ1-3, with TRBD1 identical over 8 bases. The CDR3 consists of 18 residues. Germline trimming cut 1 base from V and 0 bases from J; bases unmatched to any gene: 8. CDR1 and CDR2 from the germline V gene are SGHVS and FQNEAQ. This CDR3 is CASSLGPTGVNSGNTIYF. The CDR3 DNA is TGTGCCAGCAGCTTAGGGCCGACAGGGGTTAACTCTGGAAACACCATATATTTT.

This clone was counted between two and nine times. V is TRBV2 and J is TRBJ1-5; TRBD1 is a possible D gene (6 bases). CDR1 and CDR2 (germline): SNHLY, FYNNEI. V dropped 2 bases and J dropped 1 base, with 9 bases sitting between them. This CDR3 comprises 15 residues. CDR3 in amino acids: CASSEQGLSNQPQHF. In nucleotides, the CDR3 is TGTGCCAGCAGTGAACAGGGGTTGAGCAATCAGCCCCAGCATTTT.